This T cell receptor beta chain was retrieved from a study of blood T cell repertoires in COVID-19. Individuals drawn from approximately 22 US areas were roughly 18 to 100 years old. Cohort allocation depended upon clinical history that participants reported. What the recovered Cohort 3 donors had was two negative PCRs, clearance, or symptom resolution. Methods used by the authors: Amplification with reference gene primers provided the estimates of nucleated cell counts. Method: immunoSEQ multiplex PCR; TCRdb's copy keeps in-frame clones and lacks some. V, J and clone size were drawn from that table, and D and trimming were deduced from the DNA. The table shows 450,000 to 600,000 clones, with around 90% occurring only once. This clone was detected once. The sequence was collected from a woman under 30 who had recovered from COVID-19. Sequenced: PBMCs or T cells enriched from blood (not recorded which).

CDR3 region: CASSFRPPAGGLDEQYF. CDR3 sequence (DNA): TGTGCCAGCAGCTTTCGACCCCCGGCAGGGGGTCTGGACGAGCAGTACTTC. This chain uses TRBV5-5 with TRBJ2-7, with 7 bases identical to TRBD1. Germline V CDR1 and CDR2: SGHKS, YYEKEE (reference sequence). The length of the CDR3 is 17 residues. V shed 2 bases and J 5 bases; nucleotides not matched to a gene: 16.